This T cell receptor beta chain was found in a study of blood T cell repertoires in COVID-19. Study-level background: Both acute and convalescent COVID-19 samples were obtained from the United States, Italy and Spain.

The CDR3 contains 14 residues. Trimming stripped 3 bases from V and 6 bases from J, with 12 bases between. The germline gives CDR1 ENHRY, CDR2 SYGVKD. Methods used by the authors: Reference gene primer amplification in the assay estimated nucleated cell counts. Here immunoSEQ multiplex PCR was the method, and the copy in TCRdb shows in-frame clones only, minus some. D and trimming come from the DNA, and the V and J calls and clone size come from that table. Of about 9,200 clones in the sample, about four fifths are singletons; the top ten hold 7% to 9%. The clonotype originates from a man aged 65-85 years with active COVID-19. This sequence joins TRBV10-3 and TRBJ2-1, with D unclear. What was sequenced was peripheral blood. CDR3 amino acids: CAISESPPSNEQFF. The CDR3 DNA follows: TGTGCCATCAGTGAATCGCCGCCTAGCAATGAGCAGTTCTTC.